This entry lists 29 T cell receptor beta chains sequenced from one sample in a study of blood T cell repertoires in COVID-19 (dated by TCRdb to the early 2020s). Libraries were made using the immunoSEQ multiplex PCR assay. The clones in this table, taken by TCRdb from immuneACCESS, are in-frame only. Not every clone is retained; where verified, under half of the shortfall comes from an unresolved V gene, and the cause of the rest is unknown. The sample yields hundreds of thousands of clones; 75% to 90% were counted once. The biggest ten clones account for over 9% of the sample. Input material: PBMCs or T cells enriched from blood (not recorded which). The receptors come from a woman in her 40s who had recovered from COVID-19.

The rearrangement uses TRBV30 and TRBJ1-5, with TRBD1 matching 10 bases. CDR3 length equals 16 residues. V gave up 0 bases and J gave up 4 bases; unmatched junction bases: 6. Germline CDR1 GTSNPN, CDR2 SVGIG (reference sequence). CDR3 nucleotides: TGTGCCTGGAGTGTCGGGAGGACAGGGGGGAATCAGCCCCAGCATTTT. This codes for CAWSVGRTGGNQPQHF.

V usage is TRBV21-1 and J usage is TRBJ1-1. TRBV21-1 is labeled a pseudogene. This CDR3 spans 17 amino acids. As DNA, the CDR3 is TGTGCCAGCAGCAAATTTGGGGAGAGCGGAAGGAACACTGAAGCTTTCTTT. Its protein is CASSKFGESGRNTEAFF.

The rearrangement joins TRBV24-1 to TRBJ2-7; D is uncertain. The length of the CDR3 is 8 residues. Between the trimmed V and J ends, which lost 10 bases and 13 bases, there was a span of 10 bases. CDR1 and CDR2 (germline): KGHDR, SFDVKD. The CDR3, as DNA: TGTGCCACAAGACAAGGCTACTTC. It yields the protein CATRQGYF.

This chain links TRBV5-6 with TRBJ2-1; 7 bases match TRBD2. Germline V gene data show CDR1 as SGHDT and CDR2 as YYEEEE. The CDR3 has 16 amino acids. V was clipped by 0 bases and J by 8 bases; unmatched bases: 11. The CDR3 bases are TGTGCCAGCAGCTTGGGTGCGGGAGTGGGACTCTATGAGCAGTTCTTC. Translated: CASSLGAGVGLYEQFF.

The chain joins TRBV7-3 to TRBJ2-2; TRBD2 matches at 11 bases. The junction had 1 base not matched to a gene; V was cut back by 0 bases and J by 7 bases. This CDR3 spans 15 amino acids. CDR1 is SGHTA and CDR2 is FQGTGA in the germline V gene. The CDR3 protein is CASSLTGTSGGELFF. CDR3 nucleotides: TGTGCCAGCAGCTTAACCGGGACTAGCGGCGGGGAGCTGTTTTTT.

In its sample, this clone was seen once. The chain combines TRBV3-1 (or the pseudogene TRBV3-2) with TRBJ1-6; D not resolved. Trimming cost V 1 base and J 10 bases, with 11 bases left between them. The CDR3 runs 14 residues. Germline assignment: CDR1 LGHDT and CDR2 YNNKEL (reference sequence). DNA of the CDR3: TGTGCCAGCAGCCAAGGAGGGAATAGCTCACCCCTCCACTTT. Translation: CASSQGGNSSPLHF.

The chain links TRBV2 to TRBJ2-1, with 7 nucleotides matching TRBD1. Germline CDR1 reads SNHLY; CDR2 reads FYNNEI. The CDR3 covers 15 residues. The J segment lost 0 bases and the V segment lost 3 bases, leaving 2 bases of the junction unmatched. The CDR3 DNA follows: TGTGCCAGCAGTGAGGGACAGAGCTCCTACAATGAGCAGTTCTTC. As protein: CASSEGQSSYNEQFF.

Comment on this clone: The identical CDR3 is also encoded by other nucleotide sequences in the sample. The chain combines TRBV28 with TRBJ1-1, with TRBD1 as a possible D gene (6 bases). Germline CDR1 reads MDHEN; CDR2 reads SYDVKM. The CDR3 has 13 amino acids. Deletions cut 7 bases from V and 1 base from J, with 10 bases between. The CDR3 DNA reads as TGTGCCAGCAAGAGGGGGGGGAACACTGAAGCTTTCTTT. It encodes CASKRGGNTEAFF.

The gene calls are TRBV24-1 and TRBJ2-2, with D possibly matching TRBD1 (6 bases). CDR3 size: 15 residues. Deletions cut 7 bases from V and 0 bases from J, with 11 bases between. CDR1 is KGHDR, CDR2 SFDVKD, per germline. CDR3: CATSSTGTNTGELFF. The CDR3 nucleotides read TGTGCCACCAGCTCAACAGGGACGAACACCGGGGAGCTGTTTTTT.

The J gene is TRBJ2-1, the V gene TRBV27, with TRBD2 identical over 8 bases. The J segment lost 0 bases and the V segment lost 0 bases, leaving 1 base of the junction unmatched. There are 16 residues in the CDR3. The V gene's germline CDR1 is MNHEY and CDR2 SMNVEV (reference sequence). Here the CDR3 DNA reads TGTGCCAGCAGTTTATCCGGGACTAGCTCCTACAATGAGCAGTTCTTC. Translated: CASSLSGTSSYNEQFF.

This clone was seen just once. V usage is TRBV2 and J usage is TRBJ2-1, with D possibly matching TRBD1 (6 bases). V lost 4 bases to trimming and J lost 9 bases, with 19 bases between them. This CDR3 comprises 15 residues. Germline-derived CDR1 and CDR2 are SNHLY and FYNNEI. The CDR3 DNA sequence: TGTGCCAGCAGTGGGGACACAAAGTCAATGGGTGAGCAGTTCTTC. Translation gives CASSGDTKSMGEQFF.

The genes are TRBV2 and TRBJ1-5; D unclear. The CDR3 loop spans 13 amino acids. The germline gives CDR1 SNHLY, CDR2 FYNNEI. Deletions cut 6 bases from V and 1 base from J, with 7 bases between. CDR3: CASRRESNQPQHF. The CDR3 nucleotides are TGTGCCAGCAGAAGGGAGAGCAATCAGCCCCAGCATTTT.

This clone occurred once. The chain joins TRBV11-2 to TRBJ2-7; a weak D match, TRBD1 (7 bases). The germline gives CDR1 SGHAT, CDR2 FQNNGV. V was cut by 5 bases and J by 3 bases, with 14 bases left in between. This CDR3 region has 14 residues. The CDR3 DNA sequence: TGTGCCAGCAGCCCTCCAGGGGGGCTCTACGAGCAGTACTTC. Translation: CASSPPGGLYEQYF.

The DNA for the CDR3 is TGCGCCAGCAGCCAAGTTGGGACAGGAGCTAATGAAAAACTGTTTTTT. It yields the protein CASSQVGTGANEKLFF. The chain couples TRBV4-3 to TRBJ1-4; TRBD1 matches 8 bases. V was pared by 1 base and J by 3 bases, with 4 bases of the junction left unmatched. This CDR3 is 16 amino acids long. In germline, CDR1 is LGHNA, CDR2 YSLEER.

The V call is TRBV19, the J call TRBJ2-7, with D hard to call. This CDR3 has 14 residues. Between the trimmed V and J ends, which lost 1 base and 1 base, there was a span of 8 bases. Germline CDR1 reads LNHDA; CDR2 reads SQIVND (reference sequence). The CDR3 region is CASSIGQVSYEQYF. CDR3 nucleotides: TGTGCCAGTAGTATAGGTCAGGTTTCCTACGAGCAGTACTTC.

The chain combines TRBV18 with TRBJ1-2, with TRBD1 as a possible D gene (6 bases). CDR1 is KGHSH and CDR2 is LQKENI in the germline V gene. Trimming pared 0 bases from V and 4 bases from J, leaving 9 bases between. This CDR3 spans 14 amino acids. CDR3 nucleotide sequence: TGTGCCAGCTCACCACCGTCACAGGGCTATGGCTACACCTTC. The encoded protein is CASSPPSQGYGYTF.

V gene TRBV27 combines with J gene TRBJ2-1, with 9 bases that match TRBD1. The length of the CDR3 is 14 residues. V dropped 3 bases and J dropped 8; count of bases not matched to a gene: 5. Per the germline V gene, CDR1 is MNHEY and CDR2 is SMNVEV (reference sequence). In DNA, the CDR3 is TGTGCCAGCAGTTTCGGGACAGGGACGTATGAGCAGTTCTTC. Amino acids: CASSFGTGTYEQFF.

This clone has only one observation. The chain has TRBV10-3 and TRBJ1-1; possible D gene TRBD1, 5 bases. V lost 8 bases to trimming and J lost 0 bases, with 7 bases between them. The CDR3 loop spans 12 amino acids. Germline CDR1 ENHRY, CDR2 SYGVKD. DNA of the CDR3: TGTGCCATCGCAGGGTTGAACACTGAAGCTTTCTTT. Amino acids: CAIAGLNTEAFF.

The chain combines TRBV12-1 with TRBJ2-1; the table's D gene call, TRBD2, was not cross checked with the DNA. TRBV12-1 is a known pseudogene. This CDR3 is 17 amino acids long. The CDR3 here is CASSISGRGRVYNEQFF. The DNA for the CDR3 is TGTGCCAGCAGCATTAGCGGGAGGGGTCGCGTCTACAATGAGCAGTTCTTC.

J is TRBJ1-5 and V is TRBV18, with D maybe TRBD1 (5 bases). V gave up 5 bases and J gave up 4 bases, with 18 bases separating them. CDR1 KGHSH and CDR2 LQKENI come from the germline V gene. The CDR3 runs to 16 residues. The CDR3 loop reads CASSGDRRAPNQPQHF. Here the CDR3 DNA reads TGTGCCAGCTCAGGGGACCGGAGGGCCCCTAATCAGCCCCAGCATTTT.

This rearrangement joins TRBV6-2 or TRBV6-3 to TRBJ2-7; D possibly corresponds to TRBD2 (7 bases). Germline V gene data show CDR1 as MNHEY and CDR2 as SVGEGT. The CDR3 consists of 15 residues. Trimming pared 4 bases from V and 5 bases from J, leaving 18 bases between. This CDR3 reads CASSWDGGAQDEQYF. CDR3 DNA: TGTGCCAGCAGTTGGGATGGGGGGGCGCAAGACGAGCAGTACTTC.

Written as DNA, the CDR3 is TGTGCCAGCAGCTTTAACCCCGGGAATGAAAAACTGTTTTTT. Encoded protein: CASSFNPGNEKLFF. The V and J genes are TRBV11-2 and TRBJ1-4; no firm D call. Per the germline V gene, CDR1 is SGHAT and CDR2 is FQNNGV. The CDR3 totals 14 residues. V lost 3 bases, J lost 5 bases, and 10 bases lay in between.

This chain's CDR3 is CASSLQGDSNYGYTF. The DNA for the CDR3 is TGCGCCAGCAGCTTGCAAGGGGACTCTAACTATGGCTACACCTTC. J is TRBJ1-2 and V is TRBV5-1; possibly TRBD1 for D (5 bases). Trimming removed 1 base from V and 0 bases from J, with 10 bases in between. The germline V gene has CDR1 SGHRS and CDR2 YFSETQ. The CDR3 sequence is 15 residues long.

J is TRBJ2-1 and V is TRBV3-1 (or the pseudogene TRBV3-2), with 12 bases aligning to TRBD1. Germline V gene data show CDR1 as LGHDT and CDR2 as YNNKEL (reference sequence). CDR3 length: 15 residues. Trimming took 3 bases from V and 10 from J; bases not matched to a gene: 7. CDR3 nucleotide sequence: TGTGCCAGCAGCCAGGGGGACAGGGGGCTTATGGAGCAGTTCTTC. Amino acid sequence: CASSQGDRGLMEQFF.

This clone was found once. The CDR3 bases are TGTGCCATCAGTGAAAGGACAGATAATTCACCCCTCCACTTT. Protein sequence: CAISERTDNSPLHF. This chain links TRBV10-3 with TRBJ1-6, with D possibly matching TRBD1 (6 bases). Germline CDR1 reads ENHRY; CDR2 reads SYGVKD. V dropped 3 bases and J dropped 5 bases, with 8 bases sitting between them. CDR3 length: 14 residues.

The rearrangement links TRBV4-3 to TRBJ1-4; TRBD1 matches 7 bases. Germline CDR1 is LGHNA and CDR2 is YSLEER. Trimming at V came to 0 bases and at J to 7 bases, leaving 8 bases not matched to a gene. CDR3 length: 16 amino acids. CDR3 in amino acids: CASSQDPDRESEKLFF. As DNA, the CDR3 is TGCGCCAGCAGCCAAGATCCCGACAGGGAGAGTGAAAAACTGTTTTTT.

The chain is built from TRBV7-9 and TRBJ2-7; weak D call: TRBD2 (5 bases). The CDR3 spans 13 residues. Trimming stripped 0 bases from V and 3 bases from J, with 6 bases between. CDR1 SEHNR and CDR2 FQNEAQ come from the germline V gene (reference sequence). CDR3 DNA: TGTGCCAGCAGCTTAGCGGGGAGCTACGAGCAGTACTTC. It yields the protein CASSLAGSYEQYF. The full variable domain, completed using reference TRBV7-9 and TRBJ2-7, is DTGVSQNPRHKITKRGQNVTFRCDPISEHNRLYWYRQTLGQGPEFLTYFQNEAQLEKSRLLSDRFSAERPKGSFSTLEIQRTEQGDSAMYLCASSLAGSYEQYFGPGTRLTVT.

This sequence joins TRBV6-5 and TRBJ2-1, with 7 bases aligning to TRBD1. Trimming removed 0 bases from V and 6 bases from J; junction bases left unmatched: 2. The CDR3 is made up of 14 amino acids. Germline loops: CDR1 MNHEY, CDR2 SVGAGI. DNA of the CDR3: TGTGCCAGCAGTTACTCCGGGACAGCCAATGAGCAGTTCTTC. It specifies CASSYSGTANEQFF.

The chain recombines TRBV24-1 with TRBJ2-1, with 14 bases fitting TRBD2. The V gene end was trimmed by 4 bases and the J gene end by 0 bases; junction bases not matched to a gene: 7. The germline V gene encodes CDR1 KGHDR and CDR2 SFDVKD. The CDR3 length is 19 residues. This chain's CDR3 is CATSDPGLAGGYSYNEQFF. The CDR3 DNA is TGTGCCACCAGTGACCCAGGACTAGCGGGGGGTTACTCCTACAATGAGCAGTTCTTC.